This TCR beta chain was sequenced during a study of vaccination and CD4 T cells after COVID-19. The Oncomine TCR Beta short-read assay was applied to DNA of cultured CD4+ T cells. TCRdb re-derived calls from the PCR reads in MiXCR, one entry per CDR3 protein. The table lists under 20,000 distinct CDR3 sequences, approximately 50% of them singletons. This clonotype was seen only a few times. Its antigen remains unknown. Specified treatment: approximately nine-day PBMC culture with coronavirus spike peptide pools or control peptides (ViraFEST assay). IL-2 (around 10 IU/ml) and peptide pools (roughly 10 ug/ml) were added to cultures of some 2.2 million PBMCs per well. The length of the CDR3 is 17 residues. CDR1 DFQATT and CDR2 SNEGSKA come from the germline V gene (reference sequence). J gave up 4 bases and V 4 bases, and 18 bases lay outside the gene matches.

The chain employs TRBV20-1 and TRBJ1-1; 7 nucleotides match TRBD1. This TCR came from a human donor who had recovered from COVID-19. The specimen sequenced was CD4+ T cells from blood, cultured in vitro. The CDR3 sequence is CSAKVAWTGGGVTEAFF. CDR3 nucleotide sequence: TGCAGTGCTAAGGTGGCGTGGACAGGAGGGGGGGTCACTGAAGCTTTCTTT.